Listed here are 26 T cell receptor beta chains from one sample, sequenced in a study of blood T cell repertoires in COVID-19. Generated by immunoSEQ multiplex PCR, the TCRdb table keeps only in-frame clones and is missing some. Here the sample spans about 320,000 clones, approximately 85% being singletons. The sample was peripheral blood. These receptors were obtained from a woman between 50 and 59 years old with acute or convalescent COVID-19.

J is TRBJ2-7 and V is TRBV6-2 or TRBV6-3; the match to TRBD2 covers 10 bases. The CDR3 has 17 amino acids. The V and J ends lost 1 base and 5 bases, in that order; junction bases with no gene match: 11. Germline CDR1 MNHEY, CDR2 SVGEGT. The CDR3 protein is CASSYLSGTSVFHEQYF. The CDR3 bases are TGTGCCAGCAGTTACTTATCCGGGACTAGCGTGTTCCACGAGCAGTACTTC.

This clone showed up just once. The chain carries TRBV11-1 and TRBJ1-2, with D unclear. Trimming removed 4 bases from V and 1 base from J, with 16 bases in between. CDR1 is SGHAT, CDR2 FQDESV, per germline (reference sequence). The length of the CDR3 is 16 residues. DNA for the CDR3: TGTGCCAGCAGCTCCCCCGAGGGCGGGGTTAACTATGGCTACACCTTC. It is translated as CASSSPEGGVNYGYTF.

The V gene is TRBV27, the J gene TRBJ2-7, with TRBD1 matching over 7 bases. CDR1 and CDR2 from the germline V gene are MNHEY and SMNVEV (reference sequence). J was trimmed by 5 bases and V by 5 bases; bases with no gene match: 12. The CDR3 contains 15 residues. For the CDR3, the DNA is TGTGCCAGCAGTACTAGACAGGGTAAGGGGAACGAGCAGTACTTC. It specifies CASSTRQGKGNEQYF.

The chain combines TRBV7-8 with TRBJ1-5; 8 nucleotides match TRBD1. Germline V lookup: CDR1 SGHVS, CDR2 FQNEAQ. V lost 5 bases, J lost 2 bases, and 8 bases stayed unmatched. This CDR3 spans 16 amino acids. CDR3 loop: CASSPFPGGRNQPQHF. In DNA, the CDR3 is TGTGCCAGCAGCCCCTTTCCAGGGGGCCGCAATCAGCCCCAGCATTTT.

V gene TRBV25-1 combines with J gene TRBJ2-3, with 8 bases identical to TRBD2. The V gene's germline CDR1 is MGHDK and CDR2 SYGVNS. The CDR3 is made up of 14 amino acids. With V trimmed by 4 bases and J by 4 bases, 4 bases remained unmatched. The CDR3 sequence is CASSVPGGPDTQYF. In nucleotides, the CDR3 is TGTGCCAGCAGTGTCCCGGGAGGGCCAGATACGCAGTATTTT.

The chain has TRBV7-9 and TRBJ1-4; D possibly corresponds to TRBD1 (6 bases). Germline CDR1 SEHNR, CDR2 FQNEAQ (reference sequence). The CDR3 totals 15 residues. With 5 bases removed from V and 8 bases from J, the gap between germline ends came to 18 bases. CDR3 sequence: CASSPRTVSDEKLFF. As DNA, the CDR3 is TGTGCCAGCAGCCCCAGGACAGTTTCGGACGAAAAACTGTTTTTT.

The chain couples TRBV19 to TRBJ2-5; TRBD1 matches 8 bases. Germline V CDR1 and CDR2: LNHDA, SQIVND (reference sequence). The CDR3 runs to 14 residues. V was pared by 6 bases and J by 5 bases, with 8 bases of the junction left unmatched. The CDR3 sequence: CASRTTGARETQYF. The CDR3 nucleotides are TGTGCCAGTAGGACGACAGGGGCGCGGGAGACCCAGTACTTC.

This rearrangement joins TRBV27 to TRBJ1-1; D not certain. V lost 7 bases and J 4 bases, leaving 10 bases between the germline ends. Germline-derived CDR1 and CDR2 are MNHEY and SMNVEV (reference sequence). CDR3 size: 12 residues. This chain's CDR3 is CASNPQVTEAFF. The CDR3 nucleotides are TGTGCCAGCAATCCCCAGGTCACTGAAGCTTTCTTT.

V gene TRBV18 combines with J gene TRBJ1-1, with 7 bases fitting TRBD1. The CDR3 covers 14 residues. Germline lookup yields CDR1 KGHSH and CDR2 LQKENI. Losses at the gene ends were 6 bases for V and 1 base for J; bases not matched to a gene: 5. The chain's CDR3 is CASSWGQSNTEAFF. The DNA of the CDR3 is TGTGCCAGCTCGTGGGGACAGTCGAACACTGAAGCTTTCTTT. The full variable domain, completed using reference TRBV18 and TRBJ1-1, is NAGVMQNPRHLVRRRGQEARLRCSPMKGHSHVYWYRQLPEEGLKFMVYLQKENIIDESGMPKERFSAEFPKEGPSILRIQQVVRGDSAAYFCASSWGQSNTEAFFGQGTRLTVV.

The chain joins TRBV28 to TRBJ2-7; 8 bases are a match to TRBD1. This CDR3 spans 15 amino acids. Germline V lookup: CDR1 MDHEN, CDR2 SYDVKM. V gave up 4 bases and J gave up 4 bases; unmatched junction bases: 9. The CDR3 bases are TGTGCCAGCAGTTCATGGGACAGGAAAAAATACGAGCAGTACTTC. This codes for CASSSWDRKKYEQYF.

The rearrangement joins TRBV7-9 to TRBJ1-4; D not certain. Between the trimmed V and J ends, which lost 5 bases and 8 bases, there was a span of 12 bases. CDR1 and CDR2 (germline): SEHNR, FQNEAQ (reference sequence). The CDR3 covers 13 residues. This CDR3 reads CASSAPLLEKLFF. In nucleotides, the CDR3 is TGTGCCAGCAGCGCCCCACTTCTCGAAAAACTGTTTTTT.

This chain uses TRBV7-2 with TRBJ1-2; TRBD1 agrees at 9 bases. Germline CDR1 is SGHTA and CDR2 is FQGNSA. Germline trimming cut 2 bases from V and 7 bases from J; bases unmatched to any gene: 8. This CDR3 comprises 15 residues. In DNA form, the CDR3 reads TGTGCCAGCAGCTTAAGCCGGGGGACAGGGACTGGCTACACCTTC. Translated: CASSLSRGTGTGYTF.

The chain is built from TRBV7-2 and TRBJ2-1; 9 bases match TRBD2. This CDR3 region has 18 residues. The germline V gene encodes CDR1 SGHTA and CDR2 FQGNSA. V gave up 1 base and J gave up 6 bases; unmatched junction bases: 13. CDR3 protein: CASSLEAWGGRGGNEQFF. The CDR3 bases are TGTGCCAGCAGCTTAGAGGCCTGGGGCGGGAGGGGTGGCAATGAGCAGTTCTTC. Supplemented by reference TRBV7-2 and TRBJ2-1, the full variable domain reads GAGVSQSPSNKVTEKGKDVELRCDPISGHTALYWYRQSLGQGLEFLIYFQGNSAPDKSGLPSDRFSAERTGGSVSTLTIQRTQQEDSAVYLCASSLEAWGGRGGNEQFFGPGTRLTVL.

This clone appeared a single time. J is TRBJ2-6 and V is TRBV5-1; D not certain. The ends were cut back, 4 bases at V and 0 bases at J, with 11 bases in the middle. The CDR3 covers 16 residues. The germline gives CDR1 SGHRS, CDR2 YFSETQ. This CDR3 is CASSDDSRSGANVLTF. The CDR3 DNA sequence: TGCGCCAGCAGCGATGACTCCCGCTCTGGGGCCAACGTCCTGACTTTC. The full variable domain, rest sourced from reference TRBV5-1 and TRBJ2-6, is KAGVTQTPRYLIKTRGQQVTLSCSPISGHRSVSWYQQTPGQGLQFLFEYFSETQRNKGNFPGRFSGRQFSNSRSEMNVSTLELGDSALYLCASSDDSRSGANVLTFGAGSRLTVL.

CDR3 coding DNA: TGTGCCAGCAGCCCCTTGCGGGATAGCACAGATACGCAGTATTTT. Its translation: CASSPLRDSTDTQYF. This sequence joins TRBV27 and TRBJ2-3, with a tentative D call TRBD2 (6 bases). The CDR3 runs to 15 residues. Trimming removed 6 bases from V and 0 bases from J, with 13 bases in between. Germline assignment: CDR1 MNHEY and CDR2 SMNVEV (reference sequence).

This clone has just one count. This rearrangement joins TRBV5-4 to TRBJ1-1, with D possibly TRBD1 on 5 matching bases. The germline V gene has CDR1 SGHNT and CDR2 YYREEE (reference sequence). V was cut by 4 bases and J by 8 bases, with 9 bases left in between. This CDR3 contains 11 residues. CDR3 sequence: CASSDSGEAFF. The CDR3 nucleotides are TGTGCCAGCAGCGACAGCGGGGAAGCTTTCTTT.

CDR3 nucleotide sequence: TGCGCCAGCAGTCAATTACTTGGGAGTAGAAACAATCAGCCCCAGCATTTT. Residues: CASSQLLGSRNNQPQHF. The chain recombines TRBV23-1 with TRBJ1-5; D is ambiguous. TRBV23-1 has ORF status, its function being uncertain. Trimming removed 1 base from V and 3 bases from J, with 16 bases in between. The CDR3 has 17 amino acids.

The chain employs TRBV7-3 and TRBJ2-1; 11 bases are shared with TRBD2. The CDR3 is 14 amino acids. Per the germline V gene, CDR1 is SGHTA and CDR2 is FQGTGA. The J segment lost 6 bases and the V segment lost 4 bases, leaving 2 bases of the junction unmatched. The CDR3: CASSSLAGVNEQFF. CDR3 nucleotides: TGTGCCAGCAGCTCACTAGCGGGAGTCAATGAGCAGTTCTTC.

The chain links TRBV5-6 to TRBJ2-5; 9 bases are shared with TRBD1. Germline lookup yields CDR1 SGHDT and CDR2 YYEEEE. The CDR3 has 16 residues. The trim removed 4 bases at V and 4 bases at J, leaving 11 bases unmatched. CDR3 DNA: TGTGCCAGCAGCCTTCCGGGCAAGACAGGGGGAGAGACCCAGTACTTC. This encodes CASSLPGKTGGETQYF. Looking up the rest from reference TRBV5-6 and TRBJ2-5 gives the full variable domain: DAGVTQSPTHLIKTRGQQVTLRCSPKSGHDTVSWYQQALGQGPQFIFQYYEEEERQRGNFPDRFSGHQFPNYSSELNVNALLLGDSALYLCASSLPGKTGGETQYFGPGTRLLVL.

V gene TRBV2 combines with J gene TRBJ2-1; 8 bases fit TRBD2. There are 14 residues in the CDR3. The J segment lost 6 bases and the V segment lost 4 bases, leaving 5 bases of the junction unmatched. Germline V lookup: CDR1 SNHLY, CDR2 FYNNEI. For the CDR3, the DNA is TGTGCCAGCAGTGGTGGACTAGCTGGCAATGAGCAGTTCTTC. This encodes CASSGGLAGNEQFF.

This chain uses TRBV30 with TRBJ2-7; 9 positions agree with TRBD1. CDR3 length equals 14 residues. V was pared by 2 bases and J by 2 bases, with 4 bases of the junction left unmatched. Germline CDR1 reads GTSNPN; CDR2 reads SVGIG (reference sequence). CDR3 protein: CAWSRQGDTYEQYF. The CDR3 region has the DNA TGTGCCTGGAGTCGACAGGGGGACACCTACGAGCAGTACTTC.

A few counts support this clone. This chain links TRBV27 with TRBJ2-2, with 13 bases aligning to TRBD2. The germline CDR1 and CDR2 sequences are MNHEY and SMNVEV (reference sequence). CDR3 length: 17 amino acids. The V gene end was trimmed by 8 bases and the J gene end by 7 bases; junction bases not matched to a gene: 13. CDR3 loop: CASRELAGGRSHGELFF. CDR3 nucleotide sequence: TGTGCCAGCCGCGAACTAGCGGGAGGGCGTTCCCACGGGGAGCTGTTTTTT.

The rearrangement joins TRBV30 to TRBJ2-3; 7 positions agree with TRBD2. Germline CDR1 GTSNPN, CDR2 SVGIG (reference sequence). The V segment lost 5 bases and the J segment 4 bases; nucleotides outside the gene matches: 15. The CDR3 is 16 amino acids. The CDR3 is CAWGPGGGRGADTQYF. In DNA, the CDR3 is TGTGCCTGGGGGCCGGGGGGAGGGAGAGGGGCAGATACGCAGTATTTT.

The J gene is TRBJ1-5, the V gene TRBV7-2, with D hard to call. The CDR3 covers 15 residues. Germline values: CDR1 SGHTA, CDR2 FQGNSA. The V end was cut by 1 base, the J end by 0 bases, with 7 bases between. This CDR3 is CASSLGGLSNQPQHF. As DNA, the CDR3 is TGTGCCAGCAGCTTAGGAGGGCTTAGCAATCAGCCCCAGCATTTT.

The J gene is TRBJ2-3, the V gene TRBV28; TRBD2 aligns across 12 bases. Germline V gene data show CDR1 as MDHEN and CDR2 as SYDVKM. The CDR3 runs to 15 residues. The junction had 2 bases not matched to a gene; V was cut back by 5 bases and J by 2 bases. The CDR3 nucleotides read TGTGCCAGCAGTCGACTAGCGGGAGTCACAGATACGCAGTATTTT. Protein sequence: CASSRLAGVTDTQYF.

The genes are TRBV9 and TRBJ2-3; no reliable D call. CDR1 is SGDLS and CDR2 is YYNGEE in the germline V gene. CDR3 length: 12 amino acids. Trimming pared 0 bases from V and 6 bases from J, leaving 5 bases between. DNA of the CDR3: TGTGCCAGCAGCGTAGAATCGGATACGCAGTATTTT. Amino acids: CASSVESDTQYF.